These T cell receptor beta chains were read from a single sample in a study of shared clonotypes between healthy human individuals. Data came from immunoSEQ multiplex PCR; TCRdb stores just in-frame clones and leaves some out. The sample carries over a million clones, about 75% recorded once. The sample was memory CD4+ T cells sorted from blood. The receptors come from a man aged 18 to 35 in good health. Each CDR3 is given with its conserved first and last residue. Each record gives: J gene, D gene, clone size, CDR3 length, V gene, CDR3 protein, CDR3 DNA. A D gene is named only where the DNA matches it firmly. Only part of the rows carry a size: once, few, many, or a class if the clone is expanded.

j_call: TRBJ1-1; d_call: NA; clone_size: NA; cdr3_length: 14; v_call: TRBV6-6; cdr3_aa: CASSYKGLNTEAFF; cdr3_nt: TGTGCCAGCAGTTACAAGGGCCTGAACACTGAAGCTTTCTTT
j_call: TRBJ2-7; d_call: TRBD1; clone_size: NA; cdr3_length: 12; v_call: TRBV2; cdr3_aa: CASSERDRTLYF; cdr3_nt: TGTGCCAGCAGTGAAAGGGACAGGACCTTGTACTTC
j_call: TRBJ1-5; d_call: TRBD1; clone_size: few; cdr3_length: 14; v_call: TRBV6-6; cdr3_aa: CASSWDRFYQPQHF; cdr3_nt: TGTGCCAGCAGTTGGGACAGGTTTTATCAGCCCCAGCATTTT
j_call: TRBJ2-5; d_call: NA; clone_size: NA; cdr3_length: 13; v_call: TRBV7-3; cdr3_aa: CASSLGGRETQYF; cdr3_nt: TGTGCCAGCAGCTTAGGAGGGCGGGAGACCCAGTACTTC
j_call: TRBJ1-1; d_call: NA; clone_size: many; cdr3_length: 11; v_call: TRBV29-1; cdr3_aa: CSVEGGTEAFF; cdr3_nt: TGCAGCGTTGAAGGAGGGACTGAAGCTTTCTTT
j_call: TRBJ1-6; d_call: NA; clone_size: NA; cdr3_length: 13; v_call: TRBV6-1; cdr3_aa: CASRPDPNSPLHF; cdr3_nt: TGTGCCAGCAGGCCCGACCCAAATTCACCCCTCCACTTT
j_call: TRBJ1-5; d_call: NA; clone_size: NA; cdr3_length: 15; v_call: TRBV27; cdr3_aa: CASSLGALSNQPQHF; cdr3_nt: TGTGCCAGCAGTTTGGGGGCCCTTAGCAATCAGCCCCAGCATTTT
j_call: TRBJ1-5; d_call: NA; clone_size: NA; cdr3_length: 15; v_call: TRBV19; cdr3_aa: CASTIPSGGNQPQHF; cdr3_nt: TGTGCCAGTACAATCCCCTCAGGGGGCAATCAGCCCCAGCATTTT
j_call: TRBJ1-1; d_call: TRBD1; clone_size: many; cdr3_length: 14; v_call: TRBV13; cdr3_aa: CASSPRGTYTEAFF; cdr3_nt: TGTGCCAGCAGCCCCAGGGGGACTTACACTGAAGCTTTCTTT
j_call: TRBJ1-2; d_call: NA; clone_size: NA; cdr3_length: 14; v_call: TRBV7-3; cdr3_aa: CASSLDQGGSGYTF; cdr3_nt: TGTGCCAGCAGCTTAGATCAAGGGGGAAGTGGCTACACCTTC
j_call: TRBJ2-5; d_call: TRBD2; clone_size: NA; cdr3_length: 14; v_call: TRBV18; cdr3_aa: CASSDRLAVETQYF; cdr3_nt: TGTGCCAGCTCAGACCGACTAGCTGTCGAGACCCAGTACTTC
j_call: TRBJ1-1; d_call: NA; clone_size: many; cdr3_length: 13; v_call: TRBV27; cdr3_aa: CASSDGRRTEAFF; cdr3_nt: TGTGCCAGCAGCGACGGACGGAGAACTGAAGCTTTCTTT
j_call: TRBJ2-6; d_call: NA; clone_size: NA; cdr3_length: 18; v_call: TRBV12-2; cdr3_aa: CASRSYGTGSSGANVLTF; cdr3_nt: TGTGCAAGTCGCTCCTACGGGACAGGTTCCTCTGGGGCCAACGTCCTGACTTTC
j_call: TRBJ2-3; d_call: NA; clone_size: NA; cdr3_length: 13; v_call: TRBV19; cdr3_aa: CASSKGQIDTQYF; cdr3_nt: TGTGCCAGTAGTAAAGGACAGATCGATACGCAGTATTTT
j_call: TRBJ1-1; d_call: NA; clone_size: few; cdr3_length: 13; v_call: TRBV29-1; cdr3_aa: CSVTGFGNTEAFF; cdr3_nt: TGCAGCGTAACAGGGTTCGGGAACACTGAAGCTTTCTTT
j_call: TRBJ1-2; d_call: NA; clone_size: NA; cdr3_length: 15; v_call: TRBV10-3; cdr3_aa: CAISGTPQGGYGYTF; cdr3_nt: TGTGCCATCAGTGGGACCCCACAGGGAGGGTATGGCTACACCTTC
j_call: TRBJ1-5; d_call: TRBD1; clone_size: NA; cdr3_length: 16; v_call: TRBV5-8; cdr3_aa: CASSLVTGQGAQPQHF; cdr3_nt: TGTGCCAGCAGCTTGGTTACGGGACAGGGGGCTCAGCCCCAGCATTTT
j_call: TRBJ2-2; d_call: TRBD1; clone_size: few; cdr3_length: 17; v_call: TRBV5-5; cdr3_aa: CASSPAGQAANTGELFF; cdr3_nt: TGTGCCAGCAGCCCGGCGGGACAGGCGGCGAACACCGGGGAGCTGTTTTTT
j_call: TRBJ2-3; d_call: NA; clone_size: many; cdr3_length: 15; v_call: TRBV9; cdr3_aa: CASSSLDRRTDTQYF; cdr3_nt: TGTGCCAGCAGCTCGCTTGACAGGCGCACAGATACGCAGTATTTT
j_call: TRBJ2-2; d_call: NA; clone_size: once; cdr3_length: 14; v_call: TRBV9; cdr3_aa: CASNHLANTGELFF; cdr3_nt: TGTGCCAGCAACCACCTCGCGAACACCGGGGAGCTGTTTTTT
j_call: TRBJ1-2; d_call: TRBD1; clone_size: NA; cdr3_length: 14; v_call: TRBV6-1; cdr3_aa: CASSTGESHYGYTF; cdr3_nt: TGTGCCAGCAGTACAGGGGAGTCTCACTATGGCTACACCTTC
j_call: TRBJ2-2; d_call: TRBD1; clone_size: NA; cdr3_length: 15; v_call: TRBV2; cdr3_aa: CASTGQGANTGELFF; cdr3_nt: TGTGCCAGCACAGGACAGGGGGCGAACACCGGGGAGCTGTTTTTT
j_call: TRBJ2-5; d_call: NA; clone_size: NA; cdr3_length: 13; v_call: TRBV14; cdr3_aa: CASSQDVGGTQYF; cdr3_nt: TGTGCCAGCAGCCAAGATGTTGGAGGGACCCAGTACTTC
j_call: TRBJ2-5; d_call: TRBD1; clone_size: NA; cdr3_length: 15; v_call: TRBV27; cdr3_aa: CASSPSGQGRETQYF; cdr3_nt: TGTGCCAGCAGTCCCTCGGGACAGGGCAGAGAGACCCAGTACTTC
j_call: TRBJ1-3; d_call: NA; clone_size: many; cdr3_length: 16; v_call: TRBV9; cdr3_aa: CASSGDGRSSGNTIYF; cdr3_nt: TGTGCCAGCAGCGGAGACGGACGGTCCTCTGGAAACACCATATATTTT
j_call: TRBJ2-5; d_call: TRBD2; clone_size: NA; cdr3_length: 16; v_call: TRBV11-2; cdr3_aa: CASSSRTSGRQETQYF; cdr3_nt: TGTGCCAGCAGCTCCCGGACTAGCGGGAGGCAAGAGACCCAGTACTTC
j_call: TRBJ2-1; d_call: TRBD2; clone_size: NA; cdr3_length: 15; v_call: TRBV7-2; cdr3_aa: CASSLRGGGFNEQFF; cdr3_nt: TGTGCCAGCAGCTTACGGGGGGGCGGATTCAATGAGCAGTTCTTC
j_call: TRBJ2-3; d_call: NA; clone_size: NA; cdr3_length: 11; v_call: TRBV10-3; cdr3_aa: CAISRSDTQYF; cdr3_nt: TGTGCCATCAGCCGGTCAGATACGCAGTATTTT
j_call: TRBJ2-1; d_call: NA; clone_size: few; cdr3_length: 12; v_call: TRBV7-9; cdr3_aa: CASSRTGKEQFF; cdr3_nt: TGTGCCAGCAGCCGAACGGGGAAGGAGCAGTTCTTC
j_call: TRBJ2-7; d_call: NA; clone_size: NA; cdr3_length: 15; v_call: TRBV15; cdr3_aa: CATSRGRQDSYEQYF; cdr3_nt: TGTGCCACCAGCAGAGGTCGACAGGACTCCTACGAGCAGTACTTC
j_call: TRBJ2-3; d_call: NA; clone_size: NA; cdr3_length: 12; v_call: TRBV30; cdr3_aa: CAWSVGGDTQYF; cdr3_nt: TGTGCCTGGAGTGTAGGCGGGGATACGCAGTATTTT
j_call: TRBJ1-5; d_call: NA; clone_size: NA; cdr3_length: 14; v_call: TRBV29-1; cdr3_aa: CSVADTDSNQPQHF; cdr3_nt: TGCAGCGTGGCCGACACAGACTCCAATCAGCCCCAGCATTTT
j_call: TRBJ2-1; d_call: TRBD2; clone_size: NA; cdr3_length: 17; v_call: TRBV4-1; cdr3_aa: CASSQDPNGGAVNEQFF; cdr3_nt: TGCGCCAGCAGCCAAGATCCCAACGGGGGGGCCGTTAATGAGCAGTTCTTC
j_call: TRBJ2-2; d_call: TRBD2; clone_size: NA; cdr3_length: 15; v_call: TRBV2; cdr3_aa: CASRVSSGSAGELFF; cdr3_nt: TGTGCCAGCAGGGTCTCTAGCGGGAGTGCCGGGGAGCTGTTTTTT
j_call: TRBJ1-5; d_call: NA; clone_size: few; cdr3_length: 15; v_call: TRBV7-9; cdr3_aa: CASSLEGGPGQPQHF; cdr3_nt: TGTGCCAGCAGCTTAGAAGGGGGACCGGGACAGCCCCAGCATTTT
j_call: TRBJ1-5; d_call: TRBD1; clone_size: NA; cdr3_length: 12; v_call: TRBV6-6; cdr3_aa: CASSYGGQGGHF; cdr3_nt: TGTGCCAGCAGTTACGGTGGACAGGGAGGGCATTTT
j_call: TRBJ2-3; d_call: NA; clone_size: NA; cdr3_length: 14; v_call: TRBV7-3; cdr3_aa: CASSLMGVTDTQYF; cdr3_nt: TGTGCCAGCAGCCTCATGGGAGTCACAGATACGCAGTATTTT
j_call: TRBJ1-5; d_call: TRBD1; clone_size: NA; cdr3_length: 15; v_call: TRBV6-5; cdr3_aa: CASKIHRGADQPQHF; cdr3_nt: TGTGCCAGCAAAATACACAGGGGCGCGGATCAGCCCCAGCATTTT
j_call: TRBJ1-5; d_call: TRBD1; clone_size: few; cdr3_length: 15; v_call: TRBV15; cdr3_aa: CATSSPGTGDQPQHF; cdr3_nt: TGTGCCACCAGCAGTCCCGGGACAGGGGACCAGCCCCAGCATTTT
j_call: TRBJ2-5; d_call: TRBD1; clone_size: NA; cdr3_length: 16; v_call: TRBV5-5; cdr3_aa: CASSLLGQGSQETQYF; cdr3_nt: TGTGCCAGCAGCTTGCTGGGACAGGGGTCTCAAGAGACCCAGTACTTC
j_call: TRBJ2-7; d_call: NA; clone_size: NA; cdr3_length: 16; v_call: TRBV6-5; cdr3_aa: CASSYQWRGASNEQYF; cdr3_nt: TGTGCCAGCAGTTACCAGTGGAGGGGAGCCAGCAACGAGCAGTACTTC
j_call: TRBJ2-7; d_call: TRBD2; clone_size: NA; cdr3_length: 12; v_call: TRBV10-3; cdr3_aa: CATRLAGYEQYF; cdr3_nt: TGTGCCACGCGCCTAGCGGGCTACGAGCAGTACTTC
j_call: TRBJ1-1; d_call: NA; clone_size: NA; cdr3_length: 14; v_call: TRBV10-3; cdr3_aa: CAISELKGNTEAFF; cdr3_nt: TGTGCCATCAGTGAGCTTAAAGGTAACACTGAAGCTTTCTTT
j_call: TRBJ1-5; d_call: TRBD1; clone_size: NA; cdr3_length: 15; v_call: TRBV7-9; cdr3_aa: CASSPDRDVSQPQHF; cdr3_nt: TGTGCCAGCAGCCCCGACAGGGACGTATCCCAGCCCCAGCATTTT
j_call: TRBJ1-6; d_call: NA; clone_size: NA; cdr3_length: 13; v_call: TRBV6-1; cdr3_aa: CASSEDFNSPLHF; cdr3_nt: TGTGCCAGCAGTGAAGACTTTAATTCACCCCTCCACTTT
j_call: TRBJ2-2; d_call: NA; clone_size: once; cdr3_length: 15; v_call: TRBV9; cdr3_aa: CASSPGQVTAGELFF; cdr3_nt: TGTGCCAGCAGCCCCGGGCAGGTGACCGCCGGGGAGCTGTTTTTT
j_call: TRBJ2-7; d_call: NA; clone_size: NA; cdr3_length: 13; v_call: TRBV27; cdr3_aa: CASSPRILSEQYF; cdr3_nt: TGTGCCAGCAGTCCGAGGATCCTCTCCGAGCAGTACTTC